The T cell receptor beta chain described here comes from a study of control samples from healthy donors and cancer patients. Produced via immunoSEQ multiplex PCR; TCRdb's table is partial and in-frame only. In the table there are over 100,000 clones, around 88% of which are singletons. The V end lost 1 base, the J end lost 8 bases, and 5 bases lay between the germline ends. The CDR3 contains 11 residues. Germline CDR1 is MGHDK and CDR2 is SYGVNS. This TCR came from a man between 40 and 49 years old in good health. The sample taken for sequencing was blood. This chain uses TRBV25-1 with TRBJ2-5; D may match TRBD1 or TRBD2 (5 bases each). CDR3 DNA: TGTGCCAGCAGTGAATGGGACACCCAGTACTTC. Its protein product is CASSEWDTQYF.